This T cell receptor beta chain was recorded in a study of regulatory T cells in long-lasting Graves disease (TCRdb year 2021). Context from the whole study: Newly diagnosed Graves' disease patients had taken antithyroid drugs for less than 3 months. Peripheral blood TCR sequencing and RNA sequencing compared persistent Graves' disease patients with newly diagnosed Graves' disease patients. The study was registered as a clinical trial and conducted in China. A total of roughly 33 samples underwent TCR sequencing: 13 from persistent and about 20 from newly diagnosed Graves' disease patients. The study at large found these results: TRBV28, TRBJ1-2 and TRBJ2-5 were preferentially used in persistent disease, while TRBV20-1 and TRBJ2-1 were favored in newly diagnosed disease. A larger number of public clonotypes was shared among persistent patients (approximately 3,000) than among newly diagnosed patients (more than 850). Compared with newly diagnosed patients, persistent Graves' disease patients had lower TCR Shannon entropy and fewer highly expanded clones, which suggests clonal expansion. The authors acknowledged the small sample size as a limitation that may reduce accuracy. The study examined only peripheral blood because the primary lesion, thyroid tissue, could not be accessed. Sequencing and analysis were restricted to the TCR beta chain.

Library prep was done by multiplex PCR. For sequencing, an Illumina HiSeq 4000 was employed. iRepertoire HTBI primers and Arm-PCR amplification of CDR3 regions were used to construct TCR beta libraries. PCR products were gel purified before sequencing. Per the original workflow: Gene usage analysis of CDR3 amino acid clonotypes relied on the 62 TRBV and 15 or so TRBJ segments identified across samples. Filtered high-quality paired reads were merged into contigs using COPE and FqMerger. BLAST was used to align contigs to the IMGT TRBV, TRBD and TRBJ reference genes, and CDR3 was defined following IMGT. Any clonotype with a frequency above 0.1% was counted as a highly expanded clone. Shannon entropy was used to measure repertoire diversity, and the Gini coefficient was used to measure V-J evenness. Clonotypes shared by more than one individual were considered public. The public reads were reprocessed in TCRdb via fastp at Q25 and MiXCR, keeping in-frame beta chains. For every CDR3 protein sequence, its rows merge into one entry that carries the most common genes and DNA. The authors' filters were not applied to this entry. Counted in this sample were over 500,000 distinct CDR3 sequences; roughly a sixth of them appeared once. Jointly, the top ten make up around 12% of the sample.

According to the study, the label for this sample's time point signals: newly diagnosed GD, antithyroid drugs for less than 3 months. For both TCR sequencing and RNA sequencing, RNA was extracted from PBMCs using TRIzol. Graves' disease was diagnosed according to American Thyroid Association guidelines. Recruitment of patients was carried out at an endocrinology department in Xi'an, China. From each patient, approximately 10 milliliters of peripheral blood was collected into an EDTA anticoagulant tube. PBMCs were isolated by Ficoll Paque Plus density gradient separation without further T cell sorting. An Agilent 2100 Bioanalyzer and agarose gel were used to check RNA quality, while a NanoDrop 2000 measured RNA concentration. Points on this clonotype: The specificity of this receptor is unknown. Per-nucleotide qualities are absent, and no much larger clonotype sits a single base away.

Cut back by 6 bases and 4 bases, the V and J ends lie 10 bases apart. From its cysteine to its phenylalanine, the CDR3 spans 13 amino acids. The CDR3 DNA has 39 bases and is translated from base 1. CDR1 and CDR2, looked up from the germline V gene, are SQVTM and ANQGSEA. Separately, the same data were catalogued under a study of T cells in Graves' hyperthyroidism and ophthalmopathy. The second publication reports: Stable Graves' hyperthyroidism was defined as the absence of progression to ophthalmopathy over 18 months of follow-up. Hyperthyroidism patients were newly diagnosed, had a disease duration of under 2 months, and were aged 18 to 65 years. Exclusion was applied to patients with uncontrolled infections, other autoimmune diseases, pregnancy or lactation. Diagnoses relied on clinical symptoms, serum thyroxine and TRAb, thyroid ultrasound and orbital computed tomography. A first-round RT-PCR of the TCR CDR3 used the HTBI primer set with the Qiagen OneStep RT-PCR kit. Most expanded thyroid clonotypes (frequency above 0.001) were also found in blood, which suggests that blood repertoires may mirror thyroid immune responses. Ophthalmopathy was separated from stable hyperthyroidism by a 13 V-J signature model, with about 86% sensitivity and roughly 81% specificity obtained in cross-validation and 80%/75% obtained in testing. In validation, the model predicted progression to ophthalmopathy a median of around 6.5 months before onset, with around 70% sensitivity and about 75% specificity. To identify TCR V-J signatures that set the groups apart, the researchers used a discovery cohort of about a hundred patients, made up of 40 to 45 with Graves' ophthalmopathy and about 60 with stable Graves' hyperthyroidism. Prospective prediction of ophthalmopathy was tested in an independent validation cohort consisting of about 20 hyperthyroidism patients and about 17 patients who later progressed to ophthalmopathy. The approximately 90 discovery patients were randomly split 7:3 into training and test sets. In about 6 Graves' hyperthyroidism patients, the study also compared T-cell repertoires from thyroid tissue with T-cell repertoires from blood. After sampling, hyperthyroidism patients received methimazole starting at 30 mg daily, and ophthalmopathy patients received high-dose intravenous methylprednisolone. A second multiplex PCR round built the libraries, followed by size selection and purification. Sequencing of the libraries was done on an Illumina HiSeq2000 using paired-end 100 bp reads. SOAPnuke was used to process the raw data, removing reads that contained adapters or uncalled bases, had a mean Phred below 15, or lacked an exact match to the constant primer or identifier. High-quality paired reads were merged with COPE v1.2.5, and unique nucleotide sequences were defined as clonotypes. MiTCR v1.1 was used to align the clonotypes against IMGT TRBV, TRBD and TRBJ reference segments. The analysis was restricted to V-J combinations with a frequency above 0.0001, which together covered over 99% of the repertoires. A TCS score was defined as the ratio between F50 (clonal expansion) and ExV (chaos), using BLOSUM62-based TCRdist between CDR3 peptides within each V-J. Welch's t-statistics and random forest reduced around 520 V-J features to around 14, which were used in a naive Bayes classifier (R e1071). Sample size was not statistically predetermined, and blinding of investigators to group allocation was not performed. The paper reports TCR Vbeta CDR3 sequencing of roughly 140 peripheral blood samples: 43 ophthalmopathy, roughly 80 hyperthyroidism and approximately 17 progressor patients.

The sequence was obtained from a young man with Graves disease. Donor details come from another sample of the same person, matched by shared clones. The source material was peripheral blood mononuclear cells (PBMCs), sampled at new diagnosis, from a patient treated with antithyroid drugs. The chain joins TRBV29-1 to TRBJ2-6, with the D segment identity uncertain. The DNA sequence reads TGCAGCGTGTGTCCCCTCGGGGCCAACGTCCTGACTTTC. Its coded protein is CSVCPLGANVLTF. When the CDR3 is completed using the reference TRBV29-1 and TRBJ2-6 genes on either side, the full variable domain is SAVISQKPSRDICQRGTSLTIQCQVDSQVTMMFWYRQQPGQSLTLIATANQGSEATYESGFVIDKFPISRPNLTFSTLTVSNMSPEDSSIYLCSVCPLGANVLTFGAGSRLTVL.